This T cell receptor beta chain comes out of a study of shared clonotypes between healthy human individuals. Study details: Samples came from two female and a few male donors aged 18 to 49.

V was trimmed by 2 bases and J by 4 bases, leaving 8 bases between them. The CDR3 sequence is 13 residues long. CDR1 is MNHEY and CDR2 is SMNVEV in the germline V gene (reference sequence). On this clone itself: Its antigen is as yet unknown.

The study's findings and limits: Only blood was sampled, and tissue TCR repertoires likely differ from blood ones. Sequencing depth was expected to affect clonotype sharing among donors.

All donors were healthy HIV-negative adults lacking recent acute infections or vaccinations. Here immunoSEQ multiplex PCR was the method, and the copy in TCRdb shows in-frame clones only, minus some. This sample yields approximately 500,000 clones, of which roughly 80% are seen a single time; roughly an eighth belongs to the top ten. The chain recombines TRBV27 with TRBJ1-1, with D uncertain. The sample comprised PBMCs. The receptor was isolated from a woman in her thirties or forties in good health. Some clones in this sample may be carry-over from other donors' samples. The CDR3, as DNA: TGTGCCAGCAGTTTAGGTGGTAGCACTGAAGCTTTCTTT. It yields the protein CASSLGGSTEAFF.